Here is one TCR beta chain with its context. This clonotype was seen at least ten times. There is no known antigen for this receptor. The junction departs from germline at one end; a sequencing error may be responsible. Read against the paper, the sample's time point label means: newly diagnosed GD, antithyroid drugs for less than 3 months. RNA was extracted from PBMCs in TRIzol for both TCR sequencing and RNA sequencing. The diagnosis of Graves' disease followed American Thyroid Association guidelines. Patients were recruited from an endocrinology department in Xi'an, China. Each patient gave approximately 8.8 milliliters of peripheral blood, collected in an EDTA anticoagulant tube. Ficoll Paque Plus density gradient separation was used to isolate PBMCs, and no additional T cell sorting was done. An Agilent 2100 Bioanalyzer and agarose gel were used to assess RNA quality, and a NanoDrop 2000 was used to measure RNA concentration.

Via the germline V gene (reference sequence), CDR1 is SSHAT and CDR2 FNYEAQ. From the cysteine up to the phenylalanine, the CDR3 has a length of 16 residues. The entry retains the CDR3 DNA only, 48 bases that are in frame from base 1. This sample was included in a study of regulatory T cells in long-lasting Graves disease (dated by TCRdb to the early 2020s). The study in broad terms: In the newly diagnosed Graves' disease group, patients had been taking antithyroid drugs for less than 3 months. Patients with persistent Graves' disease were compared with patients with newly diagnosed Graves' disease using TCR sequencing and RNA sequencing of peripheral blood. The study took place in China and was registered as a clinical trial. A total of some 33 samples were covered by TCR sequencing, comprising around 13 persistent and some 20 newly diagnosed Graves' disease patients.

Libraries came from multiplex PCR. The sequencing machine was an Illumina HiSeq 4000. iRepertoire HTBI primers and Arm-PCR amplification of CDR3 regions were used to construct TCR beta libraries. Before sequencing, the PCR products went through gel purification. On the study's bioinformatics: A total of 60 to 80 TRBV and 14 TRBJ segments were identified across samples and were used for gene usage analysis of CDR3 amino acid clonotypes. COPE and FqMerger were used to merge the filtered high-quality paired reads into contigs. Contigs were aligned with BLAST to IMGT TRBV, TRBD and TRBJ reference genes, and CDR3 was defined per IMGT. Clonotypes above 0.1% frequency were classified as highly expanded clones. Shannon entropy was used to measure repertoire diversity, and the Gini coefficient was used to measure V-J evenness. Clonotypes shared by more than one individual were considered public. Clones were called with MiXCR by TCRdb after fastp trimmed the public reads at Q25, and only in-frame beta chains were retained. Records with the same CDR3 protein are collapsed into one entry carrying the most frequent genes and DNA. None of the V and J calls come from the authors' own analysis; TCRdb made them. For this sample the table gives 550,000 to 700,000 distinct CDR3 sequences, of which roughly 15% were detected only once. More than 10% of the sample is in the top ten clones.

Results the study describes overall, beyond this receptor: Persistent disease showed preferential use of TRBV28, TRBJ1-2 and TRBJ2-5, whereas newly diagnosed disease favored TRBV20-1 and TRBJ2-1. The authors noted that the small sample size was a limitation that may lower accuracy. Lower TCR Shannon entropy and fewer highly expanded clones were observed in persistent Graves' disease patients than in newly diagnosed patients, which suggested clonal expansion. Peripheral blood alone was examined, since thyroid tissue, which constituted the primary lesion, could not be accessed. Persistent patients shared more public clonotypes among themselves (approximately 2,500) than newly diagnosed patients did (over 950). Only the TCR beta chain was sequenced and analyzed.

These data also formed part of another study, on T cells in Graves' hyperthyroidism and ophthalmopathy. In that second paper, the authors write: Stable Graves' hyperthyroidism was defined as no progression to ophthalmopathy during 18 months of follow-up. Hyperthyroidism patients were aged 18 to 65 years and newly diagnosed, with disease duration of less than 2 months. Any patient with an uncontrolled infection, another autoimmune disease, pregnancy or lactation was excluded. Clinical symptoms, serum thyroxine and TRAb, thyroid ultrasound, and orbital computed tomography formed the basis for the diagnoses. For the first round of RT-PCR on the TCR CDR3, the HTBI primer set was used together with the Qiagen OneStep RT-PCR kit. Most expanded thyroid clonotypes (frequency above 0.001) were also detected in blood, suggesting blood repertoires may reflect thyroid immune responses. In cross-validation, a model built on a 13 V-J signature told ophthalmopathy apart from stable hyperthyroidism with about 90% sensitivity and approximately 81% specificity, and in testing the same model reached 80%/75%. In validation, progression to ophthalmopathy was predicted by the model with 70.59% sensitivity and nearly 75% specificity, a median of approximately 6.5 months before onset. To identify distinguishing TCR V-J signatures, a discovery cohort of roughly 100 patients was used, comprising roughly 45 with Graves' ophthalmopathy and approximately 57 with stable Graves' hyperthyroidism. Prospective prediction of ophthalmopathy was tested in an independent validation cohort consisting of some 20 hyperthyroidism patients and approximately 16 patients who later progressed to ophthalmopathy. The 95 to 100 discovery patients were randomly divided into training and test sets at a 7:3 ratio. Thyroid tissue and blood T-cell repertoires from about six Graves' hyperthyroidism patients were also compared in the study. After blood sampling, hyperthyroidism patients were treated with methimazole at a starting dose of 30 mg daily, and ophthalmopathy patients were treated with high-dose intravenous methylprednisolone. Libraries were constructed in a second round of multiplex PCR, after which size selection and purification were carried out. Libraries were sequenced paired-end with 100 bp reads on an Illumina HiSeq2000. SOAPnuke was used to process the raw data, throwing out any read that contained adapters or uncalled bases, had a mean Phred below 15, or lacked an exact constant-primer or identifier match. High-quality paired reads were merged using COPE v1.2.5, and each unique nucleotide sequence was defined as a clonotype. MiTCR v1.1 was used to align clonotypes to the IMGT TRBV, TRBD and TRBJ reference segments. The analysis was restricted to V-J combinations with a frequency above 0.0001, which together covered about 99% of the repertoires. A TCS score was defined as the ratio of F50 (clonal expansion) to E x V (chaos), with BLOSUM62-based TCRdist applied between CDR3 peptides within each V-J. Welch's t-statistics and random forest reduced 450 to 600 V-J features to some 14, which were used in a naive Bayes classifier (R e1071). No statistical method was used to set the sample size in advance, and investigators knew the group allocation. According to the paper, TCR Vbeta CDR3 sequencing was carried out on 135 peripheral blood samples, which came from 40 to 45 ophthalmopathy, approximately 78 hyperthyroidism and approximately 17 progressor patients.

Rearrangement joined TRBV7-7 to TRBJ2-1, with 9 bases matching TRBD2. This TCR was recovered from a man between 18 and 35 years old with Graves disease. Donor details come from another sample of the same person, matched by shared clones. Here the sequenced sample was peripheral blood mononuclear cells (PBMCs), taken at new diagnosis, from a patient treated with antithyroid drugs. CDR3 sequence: CASSPGLAQTYNEQFF. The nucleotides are TGTGCTAGCAGCCCCGGACTAGCGCAAACCTACAATGAGCAGTTCTTC.